This T cell receptor beta chain was sequenced in a study of cytomegalovirus exposure and HLA in healthy donors. Both 60 Vbeta primers and 13 Jbeta primers went into the PCR. Measured with immunoSEQ multiplex PCR; TCRdb has only the in-frame clones, and not every one. Of about 120,000 clones detected, 70% to 75% appear once; the ten largest clones hold around 4%. The TCR comes from a woman in her forties in good health and CMV-seronegative. Sequencing was done on a sample of PBMCs.

DNA for the CDR3: TGTGCCAGACCCCCCCCCGGACAGGTCGAGGACGAGCAGTACTTC. Translated, it gives CARPPPGQVEDEQYF. The chain combines TRBV19 with TRBJ2-7, with 7 bases fitting TRBD1. The CDR3 contains 15 residues. V was pared by 9 bases and J by 5 bases, with 16 bases of the junction left unmatched. The germline V gene encodes CDR1 LNHDA and CDR2 SQIVND (reference sequence). Based on the CDR3 plus reference TRBV19 and TRBJ2-7, the full variable domain is DGGITQSPKYLFRKEGQNVTLSCEQNLNHDAMYWYRQDPGQGLRLIYYSQIVNDFQKGDIAEGYSVSREKKESFPLTVTSAQKNPTAFYLCARPPPGQVEDEQYFGPGTRLTVT.